The rows below give T cell receptor beta chains drawn from one sample of a study of T cells in narcolepsy. Profiled with immunoSEQ multiplex PCR; TCRdb holds only in-frame clones, not every one. The sample has about 25,000 clones, approximately 83% seen once; the top ten hold 0.55% to 0.75%. Specimen: CD45RA- memory CD4+ T cells from PBMCs. These receptors came from a human donor with narcolepsy. The CDR3 runs from the conserved cysteine through the conserved F or W. Fields, in order: D gene, CDR3 length, clone size, V gene, J gene, CDR3 DNA, CDR3 protein. The D gene is left open where the match is weak. Only part of the rows carry a size: once, few, many, or a class if the clone is expanded.

TRBD2	15	NA	TRBV6-5	TRBJ2-7	TGTGCCAGCAGTCTAAGCGGGAGTCCGGGGGGCGAGCAGTACTTC	CASSLSGSPGGEQYF
TRBD2	14	NA	TRBV6-6	TRBJ2-7	TGTGCCAACTCAGCGGGAGCCCGGGGGGGAGAGCAGTACTTC	CANSAGARGGEQYF
TRBD1	13	NA	TRBV27	TRBJ1-1	TGTGCCGCAAGAGGACAGGGCGACACTGAAGCTTTCTTT	CAARGQGDTEAFF
NA	14	NA	TRBV9	TRBJ1-2	TGTGCCAGCAGCGCATGGACATCTAACTATGGCTACACCTTC	CASSAWTSNYGYTF
TRBD1	14	NA	TRBV2	TRBJ2-7	TGTGCCAGCAAGGCATCCGGGACAGGTTACGAGCAGTACTTC	CASKASGTGYEQYF
NA	15	NA	TRBV14	TRBJ1-2	TGTGCCAGCAGCCTGAACAGCGACGCTAACTATGGCTACACCTTC	CASSLNSDANYGYTF
NA	12	once	TRBV19	TRBJ2-2	TGTGCCAGTAGTAAGAACACCGGGGAGCTGTTTTTT	CASSKNTGELFF
NA	13	NA	TRBV10-3	TRBJ1-1	TGTGCCATCAGTGAGTCGAGAGGGGATGAAGCTTTCTTT	CAISESRGDEAFF
NA	13	NA	TRBV2	TRBJ1-1	TGTGCCAGCAGTGACCAGCGAACAACTGAAGCTTTCTTT	CASSDQRTTEAFF
NA	14	NA	TRBV5-1	TRBJ2-1	TGCGCCAGCAGCTTGGGACGCACAAATAATGAGCAGTTCTTC	CASSLGRTNNEQFF
NA	13	NA	TRBV19	TRBJ2-2	TGTGCCAGTGGGGTGGATGTCCGCATCGGGCTGTTTTTT	CASGVDVRIGLFF
NA	16	NA	TRBV18	TRBJ2-1	TGTGCCAGCTCCCTTAAACAGATCTCCTCCTACAATGAGCAGTTCTTC	CASSLKQISSYNEQFF
NA	14	NA	TRBV7-9	TRBJ2-3	TGTGCCAGCAGCCTTAGGCAAGCAGGTCATACGCAGTATTTT	CASSLRQAGHTQYF
NA	14	NA	TRBV6-5	TRBJ1-4	TGTGCCAGCAGCTCCTCCGGGACATCTGAAAAACTGTTTTTT	CASSSSGTSEKLFF
TRBD1	16	NA	TRBV7-2	TRBJ1-3	TGTGCCAGCAGCTTAGGGACAGGGTACGATGGAAACACCATATATTTT	CASSLGTGYDGNTIYF
NA	14	NA	TRBV7-3	TRBJ2-3	TGTGCCAGCAGCTTAATAGGGAGCACAGATACGCAGTATTTT	CASSLIGSTDTQYF
NA	16	NA	TRBV11-2	TRBJ2-7	TGTGCCAGCAGCCCGGTGAAAAGCGGCCTCTCCTACGAGCAGTACTTC	CASSPVKSGLSYEQYF
NA	14	NA	TRBV11-2	TRBJ2-2	TGCGCCAGCAGCTTAGGAGGGAACACCGGGGAGCTGTTTTTT	CASSLGGNTGELFF
NA	14	NA	TRBV28	TRBJ2-7	TGTGCCAGCAGTTTAAGAGCCCCACTTAACGAGCAGTACTTC	CASSLRAPLNEQYF
NA	14	NA	TRBV12-5	TRBJ2-1	TGTGCTAGTGGTTCGACATCAGCCGGGACGGAGCAGTTCTTC	CASGSTSAGTEQFF
NA	12	NA	TRBV7-9	TRBJ1-4	TGTGCCAGCAGCCCGGGACTTGAAAAACTGTTTTTT	CASSPGLEKLFF
NA	14	NA	TRBV4-1	TRBJ1-1	TGCGCCAGCAGCCAATTTGGGCAGAAGTTTGAAGCTTTCTTT	CASSQFGQKFEAFF
TRBD1	14	NA	TRBV25-1	TRBJ1-3	TGTGCCAGCAGTGGGACAGGGTCGGGAAACACCATATATTTT	CASSGTGSGNTIYF
NA	16	NA	TRBV5-1	TRBJ2-5	TGCGCCAGCAGCGCGAACGGCGCGGGGCAGAGCGAGACCCAGTACTTC	CASSANGAGQSETQYF
NA	11	few	TRBV20-1	TRBJ2-1	TGCAGTGCTGAAGGGTACAATGAGCAGTTCTTC	CSAEGYNEQFF
NA	13	NA	TRBV19	TRBJ1-5	TGTGCCAGTAGTGACTTGAGCAATCAGCCCCAGCATTTT	CASSDLSNQPQHF
TRBD1	16	once	TRBV10-3	TRBJ1-1	TGTGCCATCATGGGGTCCGGGACAGGGAATAGGGCGGCAGCTTTCTTT	CAIMGSGTGNRAAAFF
NA	13	NA	TRBV6-1	TRBJ2-7	TGTGCCAGCAGTGAAGCGGGATTATACGAGCAGTACTTC	CASSEAGLYEQYF
NA	15	NA	TRBV13	TRBJ2-3	TGTGCCAGCAGCTTAGGCGGTTTTAGCACAGATACGCAGTATTTT	CASSLGGFSTDTQYF
NA	15	NA	TRBV7-9	TRBJ2-7	TGTGCCAGCAGCTTATTAGTTATGGGGGGAGACGAGCAGTACTTC	CASSLLVMGGDEQYF
NA	15	NA	TRBV6-6	TRBJ1-2	TGTGCCAGCAGATCCGACGCCACAGCTAACTATGGCTACACCTTC	CASRSDATANYGYTF
NA	17	NA	TRBV21-1	TRBJ1-5	TGTGCCAGCAACTTGATACAGGGGGGAAATCGGGGGCAGCCCCAGCATTTT	CASNLIQGGNRGQPQHF
TRBD1	16	once	TRBV2	TRBJ2-2	TGTGCCAGCAGTCCACGAGGACAGGTGAACACCGGGGAGCTGTTTTTT	CASSPRGQVNTGELFF
NA	14	NA	TRBV11-3	TRBJ2-7	TGTGCCAGCAGCTCAACGGGCAATTCCTACGAGCAGTACTTC	CASSSTGNSYEQYF
NA	14	NA	TRBV5-6	TRBJ1-1	TGTGCCAGCAGCTTGGTCCCCTCGACATCTGAAGCTTTCTTT	CASSLVPSTSEAFF
TRBD1	17	NA	TRBV27	TRBJ2-7	TGTGCCAGCAGCAACGCCCCCGGACAGGGGAAATCCTACGAGCAGTACTTC	CASSNAPGQGKSYEQYF
NA	13	NA	TRBV6-4	TRBJ2-2	TGTGCCAGCAGTGTGGGGATGCCCGGGGAGCTGTTTTTT	CASSVGMPGELFF
NA	14	NA	TRBV7-2	TRBJ1-2	TGTGCCAGCAGCTTAATTCAGGGGTACTATGGCTACACCTTC	CASSLIQGYYGYTF
TRBD1	16	few	TRBV11-2	TRBJ1-3	TGTGCCAGCAGCTTAAGGGACAGGGGCTCTGGAAACACCATATATTTT	CASSLRDRGSGNTIYF
NA	15	few	TRBV9	TRBJ1-3	TGTGCCAGCAGCGCCGCTGGGGGCTCTGGAAACACCATATATTTT	CASSAAGGSGNTIYF
TRBD1	14	few	TRBV27	TRBJ1-3	TGTGCCAGCAGACCAACAGGGGGAGGAAACACCATATATTTT	CASRPTGGGNTIYF
TRBD1	14	NA	TRBV7-3	TRBJ2-1	TGTGCCAGCAGCTTAACCGGACAGGGAGGAGAGCAGTTCTTC	CASSLTGQGGEQFF
NA	15	NA	TRBV5-4	TRBJ2-3	TGTGCCAGCAGCGTAAACCGGGACTCTTTCCTTACGCAGTATTTT	CASSVNRDSFLTQYF
TRBD2	14	few	TRBV19	TRBJ2-4	TGTGCCAGTAGTATGGGGACTAGCGCAAACATTCAGTACTTC	CASSMGTSANIQYF
NA	13	NA	TRBV6-1	TRBJ1-1	TGTGCCAGCAGTCGAGGGAGGGGCACTGAAGCTTTCTTT	CASSRGRGTEAFF
TRBD1	13	NA	TRBV29-1	TRBJ2-4	TGCAGCGTTGAGTTAACAGGGGAAAACATTCAGTACTTC	CSVELTGENIQYF
TRBD2	18	NA	TRBV18	TRBJ2-5	TGTGCCAGCTCACCCCCCAAAGCAGCGGGAGAAGTTGCGGAGACCCAGTACTTC	CASSPPKAAGEVAETQYF
TRBD1	15	NA	TRBV6-6	TRBJ1-5	TGTGCCAGCAGTCAAACGACAGGGACGGGTCAGCCCCAGCATTTT	CASSQTTGTGQPQHF
NA	14	NA	TRBV7-7	TRBJ2-2	TGTGCCAGCAGCTTAGAGGGAGGTACCGGGGAGCTGTTTTTT	CASSLEGGTGELFF
NA	17	once	TRBV19	TRBJ2-1	TGTGCCAGTAGTATAGGTGGAGGGAGGTACTCCTACAATGAGCAGTTCTTC	CASSIGGGRYSYNEQFF
NA	14	once	TRBV5-1	TRBJ2-7	TGCGCCAGCAGCTTGGTATCGGACAGCCCCAGGCAGTACTTC	CASSLVSDSPRQYF